Listed here is a single T cell receptor beta chain. In its sample, this clone was seen once. There is no known antigen for this receptor. No base-level quality is on record; no much larger clone is a single base apart. TCRbeta CDR3 regions were amplified from genomic DNA by means of the immunoSEQ Assay, a bias-controlled multiplex PCR. The authors processed their data as follows. Within the assay, amplification of reference gene primers was used to estimate how many nucleated cells each sample contained. Sequence reads were collapsed and filtered to measure the absolute abundance of every unique TCRbeta CDR3 rearrangement. For each sample, productive Simpson clonality was calculated as the square root of Simpson's diversity index over productive rearrangements. The table was pulled from immuneACCESS by TCRdb, which kept in-frame rearrangements only. Such tables lose some clones; where checked, under half of the loss comes from unresolved V genes, and the rest has no known cause. From that table come the V and J calls and clone size; the DNA was used to work out D and trimming. Here the sample has around 140,000 clones; about 87% occur a single time. Of the sample, 2.5% falls within the top ten clones.

From cysteine to phenylalanine, the CDR3 is 13 amino acids long. Only the CDR3 portion is preserved as DNA: 39 bases, with reading frame beginning at the first base. V lost 5 bases and J lost 5 bases; the stretch between them is 13 bases long. CDR1 and CDR2, looked up from the germline V gene (reference sequence), are SEHNR and FQNEAQ. One collaborating source in Seattle enrolled patients during active infection and followed them longitudinally through the course of disease. Collaborating institutions collected whole blood in K2EDTA tubes following their own protocols. Collaborator samples were shipped for TCRbeta analysis as frozen whole blood, isolated PBMCs, or DNA extracted from either sample type. These data come from a study of blood T cell repertoires in COVID-19 (TCRdb year 2020). Some background on the complete study: Samples from collaborators originated in the United States, Italy and Spain and spanned both the acute and convalescent phases of COVID-19. The prospective study material was composed of cDNA or gDNA derived from T cells, B-cell-depleted T cells, or PBMCs. Subjects who had been exposed to COVID-19, were actively infected with it, or had recovered from it provided the deeply sampled blood TCRbeta repertoires that made up the dataset. The repertoires were released in a freely available public database meant as a resource for research on the immune response to SARS-CoV-2. Samples came from the ongoing ImmuneRACE study (first 160 participants) plus 1,254 subjects from 6 global collaborators. Sample metadata almost always included a de-identified subject ID, COVID-19 status, age in years and sex. HLA class I and class II types, where available, came from metadata supplied by the sample provider rather than from assay-based typing.

What the research found in general, with its limitations: Clinical and demographic metadata were provided uncurated, with the amount varying by source and participant.

This chain is built from TRBV7-9 and TRBJ2-7; the D gene is unclear. This TCR was recovered from a human donor with COVID-19, enrolled during active disease. The donor label of this sample is uncertain. The source material was peripheral blood. The CDR3 reads as follows: CASSPTLVNEQYF. The nucleotides read TGTGCCAGCAGCCCAACCCTAGTAAACGAGCAGTACTTC. The reference TRBV7-9 and TRBJ2-7 proteins fill in what lies around the CDR3, so the full variable domain reads DTGVSQNPRHKITKRGQNVTFRCDPISEHNRLYWYRQTLGQGPEFLTYFQNEAQLEKSRLLSDRFSAERPKGSFSTLEIQRTEQGDSAMYLCASSPTLVNEQYFGPGTRLTVT.